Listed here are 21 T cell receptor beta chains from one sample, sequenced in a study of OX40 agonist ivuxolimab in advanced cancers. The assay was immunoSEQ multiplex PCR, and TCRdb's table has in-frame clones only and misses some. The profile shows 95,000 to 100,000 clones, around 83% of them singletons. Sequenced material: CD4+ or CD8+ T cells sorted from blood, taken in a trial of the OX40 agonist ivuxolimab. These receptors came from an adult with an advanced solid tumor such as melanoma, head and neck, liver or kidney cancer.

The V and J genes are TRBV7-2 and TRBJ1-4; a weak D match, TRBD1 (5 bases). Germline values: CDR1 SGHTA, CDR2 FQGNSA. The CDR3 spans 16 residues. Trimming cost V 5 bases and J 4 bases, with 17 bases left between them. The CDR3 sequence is CASSLRPARGNEKLFF. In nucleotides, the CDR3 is TGTGCCAGCAGCCTAAGACCGGCTAGGGGTAATGAAAAACTGTTTTTT.

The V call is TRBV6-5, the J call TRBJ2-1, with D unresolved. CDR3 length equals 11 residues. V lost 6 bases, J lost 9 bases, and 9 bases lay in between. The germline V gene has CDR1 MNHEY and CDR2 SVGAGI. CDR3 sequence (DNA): TGTGCCAGCAGCCTTTGGGGTGAGCAGTTCTTC. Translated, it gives CASSLWGEQFF.

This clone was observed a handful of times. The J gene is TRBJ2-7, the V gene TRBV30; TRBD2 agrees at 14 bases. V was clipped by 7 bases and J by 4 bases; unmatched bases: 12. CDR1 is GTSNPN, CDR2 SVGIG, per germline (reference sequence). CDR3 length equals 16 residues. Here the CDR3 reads CAYPGTSGSGLYEQYF. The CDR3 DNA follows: TGTGCCTATCCGGGGACTAGCGGGAGTGGATTGTACGAGCAGTACTTC. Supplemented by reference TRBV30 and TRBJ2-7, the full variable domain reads SQTIHQWPATLVQPVGSPLSLECTVEGTSNPNLYWYRQAAGRGLQLLFYSVGIGQISSEVPQNLSASRPQDRQFILSSKKLLLSDSGFYLCAYPGTSGSGLYEQYFGPGTRLTVT.

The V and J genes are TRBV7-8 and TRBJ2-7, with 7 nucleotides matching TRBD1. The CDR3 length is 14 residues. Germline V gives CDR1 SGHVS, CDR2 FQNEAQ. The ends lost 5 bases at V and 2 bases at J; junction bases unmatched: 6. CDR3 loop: CASSRPGTAYEQYF. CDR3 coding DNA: TGTGCCAGCAGCAGACCCGGGACAGCCTACGAGCAGTACTTC.

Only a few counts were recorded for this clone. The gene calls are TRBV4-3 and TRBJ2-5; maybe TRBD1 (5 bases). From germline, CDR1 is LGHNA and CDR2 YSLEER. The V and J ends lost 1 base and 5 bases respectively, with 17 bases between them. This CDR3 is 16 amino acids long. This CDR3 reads CASSQAPTQGGETQYF. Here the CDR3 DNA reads TGCGCCAGCAGCCAAGCCCCTACGCAGGGTGGCGAGACCCAGTACTTC.

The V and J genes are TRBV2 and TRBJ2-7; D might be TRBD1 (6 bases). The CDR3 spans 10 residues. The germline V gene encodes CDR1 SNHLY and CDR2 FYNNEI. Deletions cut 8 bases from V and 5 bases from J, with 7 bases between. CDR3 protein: CASGGNEQYF. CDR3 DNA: TGTGCCAGCGGGGGCAACGAGCAGTACTTC.

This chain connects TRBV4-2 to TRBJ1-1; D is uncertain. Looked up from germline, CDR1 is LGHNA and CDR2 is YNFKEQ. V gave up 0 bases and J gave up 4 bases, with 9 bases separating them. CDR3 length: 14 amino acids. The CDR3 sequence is CASSQDALGTEAFF. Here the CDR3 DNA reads TGTGCCAGCAGCCAAGACGCTTTGGGCACTGAAGCTTTCTTT.

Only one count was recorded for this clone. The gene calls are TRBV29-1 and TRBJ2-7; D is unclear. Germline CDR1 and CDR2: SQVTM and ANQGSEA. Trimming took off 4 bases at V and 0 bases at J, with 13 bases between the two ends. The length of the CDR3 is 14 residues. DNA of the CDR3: TGCAGCGTTGGCGGAGTCAGGAGCTCCTACGAGCAGTACTTC. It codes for CSVGGVRSSYEQYF.

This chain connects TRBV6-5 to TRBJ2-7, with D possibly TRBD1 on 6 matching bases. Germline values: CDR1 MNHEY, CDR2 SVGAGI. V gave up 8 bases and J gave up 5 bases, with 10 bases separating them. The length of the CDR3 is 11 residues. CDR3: CASRRTDEQYF. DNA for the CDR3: TGTGCCAGCCGGCGGACAGACGAGCAGTACTTC.

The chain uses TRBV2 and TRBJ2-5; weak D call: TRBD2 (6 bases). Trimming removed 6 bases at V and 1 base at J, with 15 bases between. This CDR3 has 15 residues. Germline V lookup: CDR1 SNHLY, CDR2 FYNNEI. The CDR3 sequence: CASRPQGGPQETQYF. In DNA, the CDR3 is TGTGCCAGCAGGCCCCAGGGAGGCCCCCAAGAGACCCAGTACTTC.

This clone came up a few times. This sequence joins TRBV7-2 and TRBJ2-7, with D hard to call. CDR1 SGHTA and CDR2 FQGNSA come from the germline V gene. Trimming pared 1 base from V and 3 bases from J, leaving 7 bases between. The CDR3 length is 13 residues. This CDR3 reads CASSLELVYEQYF. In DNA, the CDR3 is TGTGCCAGCAGCTTAGAACTGGTCTACGAGCAGTACTTC.

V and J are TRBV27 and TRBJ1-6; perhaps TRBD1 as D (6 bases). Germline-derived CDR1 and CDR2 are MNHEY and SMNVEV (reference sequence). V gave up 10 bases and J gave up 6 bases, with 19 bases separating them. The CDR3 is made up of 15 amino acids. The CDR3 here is CANSGGRALNSPLHF. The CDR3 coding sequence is TGTGCCAACTCGGGGGGGCGGGCCCTTAATTCACCCCTCCACTTT.

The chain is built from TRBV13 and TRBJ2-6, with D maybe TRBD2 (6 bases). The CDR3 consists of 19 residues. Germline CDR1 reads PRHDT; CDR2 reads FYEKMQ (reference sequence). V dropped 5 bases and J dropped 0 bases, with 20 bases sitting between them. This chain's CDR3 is CASSQPFWDSSSGANVLTF. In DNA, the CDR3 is TGTGCCAGCAGCCAACCCTTCTGGGACTCAAGCTCTGGGGCCAACGTCCTGACTTTC.

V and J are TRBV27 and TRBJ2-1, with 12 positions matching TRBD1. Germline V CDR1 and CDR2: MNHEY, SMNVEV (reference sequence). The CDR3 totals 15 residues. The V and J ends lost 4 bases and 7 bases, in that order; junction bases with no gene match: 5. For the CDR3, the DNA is TGTGCCAGCAGTTCGGGACAGGGGGCGCGAAATGAGCAGTTCTTC. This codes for CASSSGQGARNEQFF.

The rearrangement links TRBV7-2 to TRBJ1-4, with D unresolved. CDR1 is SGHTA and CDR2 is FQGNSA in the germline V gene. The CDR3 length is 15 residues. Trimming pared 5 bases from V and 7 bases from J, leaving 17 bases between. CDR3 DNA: TGTGCCAGCAGCCAAAGGACTCCGGGAGGTGAAAAACTGTTTTTT. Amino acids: CASSQRTPGGEKLFF.

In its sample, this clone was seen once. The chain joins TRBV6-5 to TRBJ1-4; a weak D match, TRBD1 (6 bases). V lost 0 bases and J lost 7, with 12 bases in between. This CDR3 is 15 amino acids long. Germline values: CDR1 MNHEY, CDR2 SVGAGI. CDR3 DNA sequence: TGTGCCAGCAGTTACTCATCCAGGGGAAGTGAAAAACTGTTTTTT. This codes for CASSYSSRGSEKLFF.

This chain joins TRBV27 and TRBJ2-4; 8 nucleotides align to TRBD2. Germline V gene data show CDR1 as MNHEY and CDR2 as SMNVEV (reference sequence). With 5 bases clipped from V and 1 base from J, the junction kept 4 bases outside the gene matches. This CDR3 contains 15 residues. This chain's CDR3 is CASSNRGGAKNIQYF. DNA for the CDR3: TGTGCCAGCAGTAATCGGGGGGGGGCCAAAAACATTCAGTACTTC.

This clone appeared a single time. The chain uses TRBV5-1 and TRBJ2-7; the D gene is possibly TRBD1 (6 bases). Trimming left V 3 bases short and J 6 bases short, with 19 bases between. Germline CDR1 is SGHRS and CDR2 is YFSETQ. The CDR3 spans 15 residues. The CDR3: CASSSTGPGASEQYF. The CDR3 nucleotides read TGCGCCAGCAGCTCAACGGGACCAGGGGCCTCCGAGCAGTACTTC.

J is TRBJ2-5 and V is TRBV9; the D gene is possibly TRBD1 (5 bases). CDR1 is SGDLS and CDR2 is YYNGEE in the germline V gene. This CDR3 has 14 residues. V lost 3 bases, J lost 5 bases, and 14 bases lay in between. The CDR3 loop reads CASSAQGHGETQYF. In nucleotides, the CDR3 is TGTGCCAGCAGCGCCCAGGGCCATGGTGAGACCCAGTACTTC.

CDR3 sequence reads: CASSEGGAGLGSYEQYF. CDR3 DNA: TGTGCCAGCAGTGAAGGGGGGGCAGGCTTAGGCTCCTACGAGCAGTACTTC. The chain couples TRBV2 to TRBJ2-7, with D perhaps being TRBD1 or TRBD2 (6 bases each). CDR3 length: 17 amino acids. Germline values: CDR1 SNHLY, CDR2 FYNNEI. V was clipped by 1 base and J by 0 bases, with 16 bases between them.

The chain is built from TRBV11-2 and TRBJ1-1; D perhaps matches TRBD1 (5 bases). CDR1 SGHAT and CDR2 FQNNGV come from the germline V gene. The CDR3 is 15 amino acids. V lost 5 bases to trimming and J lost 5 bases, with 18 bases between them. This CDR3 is CASSPPAGWRTEAFF. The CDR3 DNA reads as TGTGCCAGCAGCCCACCGGCAGGGTGGAGAACTGAAGCTTTCTTT.